The T cell receptor (beta chain) described here comes from a study of T cell responses to AZD1222 COVID-19 vaccine. Broader study findings: At study baseline, merely roughly 6 AZD1222 recipients were seropositive. Spike-specific TCR breadth and depth grew following two AZD1222 doses. Targets within unmutated variant regions were reportedly found for nearly half of spike-specific TCRs.

The CDR3 runs to 14 residues. Germline CDR1 is PRHDT and CDR2 is FYEKMQ (reference sequence). The V gene lost 5 bases and the J gene lost 6 bases, with 17 bases spanning the gap. This clone occurred once. Its antigen is currently unknown. Assay: immunoSEQ multiplex PCR; the TCRdb copy retains only in-frame clones and omits some. Of roughly 120,000 clones listed, 88% are singletons. V is TRBV13 and J is TRBJ2-7; D could derive from TRBD1 or TRBD2 (6 bases each). This sequence was found in an adult in good health. The sample here was peripheral blood, taken on day 0 of MenACWY control vaccination. In DNA form, the CDR3 reads TGTGCCAGCAGCCAAGCGAGCCGGGGGCGCGAGCAGTACTTC. It specifies CASSQASRGREQYF.